Presented here are 21 T cell receptor beta chains from one specimen sequenced in a study of human T cells and chemical hapten exposure. Sequencing started from total RNA isolated from unfractionated whole blood. Library construction involved attaching unique molecular identifiers to individual cDNA molecules, which allowed quantitative, reproducible TCR counting. TCRdb fed the reads into MiXCR, producing one record per CDR3 protein. The sample shows about 120,000 distinct CDR3 sequences, approximately 9.3% of them seen only once. Sample: whole blood. The receptors here all came from a human donor in good health. Some clones in this sample may be carry-over from other donors' samples.

The chain carries TRBV4-3 and TRBJ2-3, with TRBD1 as a possible D gene (6 bases). The CDR3 extends over 13 amino acids. Trimming removed 5 bases at V and 4 bases at J, with 10 bases between. Germline CDR1 LGHNA, CDR2 YSLEER. The CDR3 loop is CASSRGNSDTQYF. The DNA for the CDR3 is TGCGCCAGCAGCAGGGGGAACTCAGATACGCAGTATTTT.

The gene calls are TRBV7-9 and TRBJ2-5; D is undetermined. Trimming removed 5 bases at V and 1 base at J, with 11 bases between. Germline V gene data show CDR1 as SEHNR and CDR2 as FQNEAQ (reference sequence). The CDR3 is made up of 14 amino acids. The CDR3 DNA sequence: TGTGCCAGCAGCCCCTATGCTACCCAAGAGACCCAGTACTTC. Protein sequence: CASSPYATQETQYF.

This clonotype came up many times. V and J are TRBV3-1 and TRBJ1-5; D call uncertain. Germline V gene sequence: CDR1 LGHDT, CDR2 YNNKEL (reference sequence). Between the trimmed V and J ends, which lost 2 bases and 2 bases, there was a span of 10 bases. CDR3 length: 15 amino acids. DNA for the CDR3: TGTGCCAGCAGCCAAAGCATAGGACGCAATCAGCCCCAGCATTTT. Encoded protein: CASSQSIGRNQPQHF.

The chain joins TRBV5-4 to TRBJ2-3; TRBD1 matches at 8 bases. Per the germline V gene, CDR1 is SGHNT and CDR2 is YYREEE (reference sequence). The CDR3 runs 13 residues. V shed 2 bases and J 4 bases; nucleotides not matched to a gene: 0. The CDR3 region is CASSLQGADTQYF. In nucleotides, the CDR3 is TGTGCCAGCAGCTTACAGGGGGCAGATACGCAGTATTTT.

This clonotype was counted at least ten times. The V call is TRBV7-9, the J call TRBJ1-3; D gene ambiguous. The CDR3 covers 14 residues. Germline-derived CDR1 and CDR2 are SEHNR and FQNEAQ (reference sequence). Trimming removed 6 bases from V and 8 bases from J, with 17 bases in between. CDR3 in amino acids: CASSWKSGRDTIYF. The DNA for the CDR3 is TGTGCCAGCAGTTGGAAATCGGGTAGGGACACCATATATTTT.

V is TRBV25-1 and J is TRBJ2-1; 12 nucleotides agree with TRBD2. Germline V gene data show CDR1 as MGHDK and CDR2 as SYGVNS. V lost 5 bases to trimming and J lost 8 bases; unmatched junction nucleotides: 7. The CDR3 runs to 15 residues. CDR3 loop: CASSRTGLAGYEQFF. In nucleotides, the CDR3 is TGTGCCAGCAGTCGGACGGGACTAGCGGGTTATGAGCAGTTCTTC. The full variable domain, completed using reference TRBV25-1 and TRBJ2-1, is EADIYQTPRYLVIGTGKKITLECSQTMGHDKMYWYQQDPGMELHLIHYSYGVNSTEKGDLSSESTVSRIRTEHFPLTLESARPSHTSQYLCASSRTGLAGYEQFFGPGTRLTVL.

This clonotype was counted ten times or more. V is TRBV6-6 and J is TRBJ2-7; tentatively, D is TRBD1 (6 bases). Trimming shortened V by 8 bases and J by 6 bases, and 29 bases separated the two germline ends. CDR3 size: 17 residues. The germline V gene has CDR1 MNHNY and CDR2 SVGAGI (reference sequence). DNA for the CDR3: TGTGCCAGCGCGACCTCGGACGTCCCCAGGGGATTGTTCGAGCAGTACTTC. Translation: CASATSDVPRGLFEQYF.

The chain recombines TRBV9 with TRBJ2-7, with D perhaps TRBD2 (6 bases). Trimming shortened V by 4 bases and J by 1 base, and 12 bases separated the two germline ends. CDR3 length equals 14 residues. Germline V gives CDR1 SGDLS, CDR2 YYNGEE. The CDR3 DNA is TGTGCCAGCAGCCCCGGGAGCATGTCCTACGAGCAGTACTTC. Its translation: CASSPGSMSYEQYF. Looking up the rest from reference TRBV9 and TRBJ2-7 gives the full variable domain: DSGVTQTPKHLITATGQRVTLRCSPRSGDLSVYWYQQSLDQGLQFLIQYYNGEERAKGNILERFSAQQFPDLHSELNLSSLELGDSALYFCASSPGSMSYEQYFGPGTRLTVT.

The V call is TRBV7-2, the J call TRBJ1-5; no clear D gene. This CDR3 has 13 residues. Germline V CDR1 and CDR2: SGHTA, FQGNSA. V lost 1 base, J lost 6 bases, and 7 bases lay in between. CDR3: CASSLVAAQPQHF. The CDR3 DNA follows: TGTGCCAGCAGCTTAGTGGCGGCTCAGCCCCAGCATTTT.

A few counts support this clonotype. The chain employs TRBV10-3 and TRBJ2-5, with 8 bases that match TRBD2. V was pared by 0 bases and J by 1 base, with 4 bases of the junction left unmatched. CDR3 size: 16 residues. From germline, CDR1 is ENHRY and CDR2 SYGVKD. The CDR3 protein is CAISESGSGVQETQYF. CDR3 bases: TGTGCCATCAGTGAGTCCGGTAGCGGGGTCCAAGAGACCCAGTACTTC.

The rearrangement uses TRBV20-1 and TRBJ2-3; D tentatively reads TRBD1 or TRBD2 (5 bases each). This CDR3 has 15 residues. The ends were cut back, 2 bases at V and 3 bases at J, with 15 bases in the middle. The germline V gene has CDR1 DFQATT and CDR2 SNEGSKA (reference sequence). The CDR3 is CSARLGQGGTDTQYF. Here the CDR3 DNA reads TGCAGTGCTAGACTAGGGCAGGGCGGGACAGATACGCAGTATTTT.

This clonotype has a handful of counts. The chain recombines TRBV7-2 with TRBJ2-5; D is unresolved. V dropped 0 bases and J dropped 1 base, with 12 bases sitting between them. The CDR3 runs 16 residues. Germline V lookup: CDR1 SGHTA, CDR2 FQGNSA. CDR3 protein: CASSLALRSPQETQYF. The CDR3 DNA follows: TGTGCCAGCAGCTTAGCGTTACGGAGTCCCCAAGAGACCCAGTACTTC.

This chain joins TRBV20-1 and TRBJ1-6; TRBD1 is a possible D gene (5 bases). The V gene's germline CDR1 is DFQATT and CDR2 SNEGSKA (reference sequence). V was trimmed by 5 bases and J by 4 bases, leaving 15 bases between them. The CDR3 is made up of 15 amino acids. This CDR3 is CSAGPGGMYNSPLHF. For the CDR3, the DNA is TGCAGTGCTGGCCCCGGGGGGATGTATAATTCACCCCTCCACTTT.

This clonotype has at least ten counts. The chain carries TRBV7-2 and TRBJ1-1; D gene unclear. V was shortened by 0 bases and J by 5 bases, with 4 bases between the two germline ends. CDR1 is SGHTA and CDR2 is FQGNSA in the germline V gene. The length of the CDR3 is 12 residues. The CDR3 nucleotides read TGTGCCAGCAGCTTAGCGGGTACTGAAGCTTTCTTT. Its translation: CASSLAGTEAFF. Full variable domain (missing parts from reference TRBV7-2 and TRBJ1-1): GAGVSQSPSNKVTEKGKDVELRCDPISGHTALYWYRQSLGQGLEFLIYFQGNSAPDKSGLPSDRFSAERTGGSVSTLTIQRTQQEDSAVYLCASSLAGTEAFFGQGTRLTVV.

CDR3 DNA sequence: TGTGCCAGCAGTCCGGGACGCCCCCTTGAAGCTTTCTTT. Translation gives CASSPGRPLEAFF. This rearrangement joins TRBV27 to TRBJ1-1; D perhaps matches TRBD1 (5 bases). Germline-derived CDR1 and CDR2 are MNHEY and SMNVEV (reference sequence). The ends were cut back, 5 bases at V and 7 bases at J, with 14 bases in the middle. The CDR3 contains 13 residues.

This clonotype was counted many times. The chain combines TRBV7-6 with TRBJ2-2; D not certain. Per germline, CDR1 SGHVS and CDR2 FNYEAQ. The CDR3 runs 15 residues. V gave up 3 bases and J gave up 6 bases, with 14 bases separating them. The CDR3 coding sequence is TGTGCCAGCAGCTTGAACAGCCGTCTGGCCGGGGAGCTGTTTTTT. The encoded protein is CASSLNSRLAGELFF.

This clonotype came up many times. The chain uses TRBV11-2 and TRBJ1-4; the D is unclear. V was trimmed by 1 base and J by 6 bases, leaving 3 bases between them. Germline V gene sequence: CDR1 SGHAT, CDR2 FQNNGV. The CDR3 length is 12 residues. This CDR3 reads CASSLGDEKLFF. CDR3 nucleotides: TGTGCCAGCAGCTTAGGGGATGAAAAACTGTTTTTT.

This clonotype was recorded a few times. The chain employs TRBV19 and TRBJ1-6; D call uncertain. Trimming took off 7 bases at V and 7 bases at J, with 11 bases between the two ends. The CDR3 runs to 13 residues. Germline V gives CDR1 LNHDA, CDR2 SQIVND (reference sequence). The CDR3 spells CASKRAANSPLHF. The CDR3 region has the DNA TGTGCCAGTAAAAGGGCAGCCAATTCACCCCTCCACTTT.

This clonotype was recorded a few times. The V call is TRBV19, the J call TRBJ2-1; 7 nucleotides line up with TRBD2. CDR1 is LNHDA, CDR2 SQIVND, per germline (reference sequence). Germline trimming cut 4 bases from V and 8 bases from J; bases unmatched to any gene: 17. The CDR3 has 17 amino acids. The DNA for the CDR3 is TGTGCCAGTAGTAGATGGGTTTGGAGGGAGGGCCTACATGAGCAGTTCTTC. It is translated as CASSRWVWREGLHEQFF.

This clonotype was observed many times. The V gene is TRBV10-3, the J gene TRBJ2-1; 9 positions match TRBD1. From germline, CDR1 is ENHRY and CDR2 SYGVKD. After removal of 4 bases from V and 7 bases from J, the junction contained 8 bases not matched to a gene. The CDR3 consists of 15 residues. This CDR3 reads CAISGDRVWGNEQFF. The CDR3 coding sequence is TGTGCCATCAGTGGGGACAGGGTTTGGGGTAATGAGCAGTTCTTC.

The rearrangement uses TRBV11-3 and TRBJ2-2, with 14 bases identical to TRBD2. This CDR3 region has 17 residues. Trimming cost V 5 bases and J 4 bases; bases outside gene matches: 6. Germline values: CDR1 SGHNT, CDR2 YENEEA. For the CDR3, the DNA is TGTGCCAGCAGCCCAGGGGGACTAGCGGGGGCCACCGGGGAGCTGTTTTTT. Translation: CASSPGGLAGATGELFF.